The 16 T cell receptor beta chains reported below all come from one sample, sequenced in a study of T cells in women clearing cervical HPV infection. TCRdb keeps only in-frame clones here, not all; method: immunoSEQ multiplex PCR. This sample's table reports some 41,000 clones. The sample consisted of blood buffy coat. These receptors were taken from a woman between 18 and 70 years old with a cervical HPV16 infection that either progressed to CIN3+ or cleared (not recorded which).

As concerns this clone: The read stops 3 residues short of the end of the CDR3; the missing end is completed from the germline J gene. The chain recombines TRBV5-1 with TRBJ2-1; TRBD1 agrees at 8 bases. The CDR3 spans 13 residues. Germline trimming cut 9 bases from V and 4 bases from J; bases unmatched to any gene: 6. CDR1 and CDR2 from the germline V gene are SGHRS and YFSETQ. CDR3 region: CATKGTGYNEQFF. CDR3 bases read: TGCGCCACTAAAGGGACAGGTTACAATGAG.

The sequenced CDR3 bases are TGTGCCAGTAGTATGAGAGGGTCCCATGAC. Its protein product is CASSMRGSHD. The entire CDR3 protein is CASSMRGSHDYTF. J is TRBJ1-2 and V is TRBV19; no clear D. The CDR3 end lies 3 residues beyond the end of the read and is filled in from the germline J gene. This CDR3 has 13 residues. The germline gives CDR1 LNHDA, CDR2 SQIVND (reference sequence).

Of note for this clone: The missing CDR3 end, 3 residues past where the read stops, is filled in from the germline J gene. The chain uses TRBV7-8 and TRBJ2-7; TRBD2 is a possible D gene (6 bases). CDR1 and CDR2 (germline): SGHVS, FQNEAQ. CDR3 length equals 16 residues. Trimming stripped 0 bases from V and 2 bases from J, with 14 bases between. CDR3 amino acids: CASSLAQDYLPYEQYF. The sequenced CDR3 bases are TGTGCCAGCAGCTTAGCGCAGGACTACCTTCCCTACGAG.

The sequenced CDR3 bases are TGCAGTGCTAGGGCCCCCGGGACAGTCGGGGGC. It specifies CSARAPGTVGG. The complete CDR3 reads CSARAPGTVGGYTF. The chain is built from TRBV20-1 and TRBJ1-2, with 7 bases that match TRBD1. The missing CDR3 end, 3 residues past where the read stops, is filled in from the germline J gene. The CDR3 extends over 14 amino acids. CDR1 and CDR2 (germline): DFQATT, SNEGSKA (reference sequence).

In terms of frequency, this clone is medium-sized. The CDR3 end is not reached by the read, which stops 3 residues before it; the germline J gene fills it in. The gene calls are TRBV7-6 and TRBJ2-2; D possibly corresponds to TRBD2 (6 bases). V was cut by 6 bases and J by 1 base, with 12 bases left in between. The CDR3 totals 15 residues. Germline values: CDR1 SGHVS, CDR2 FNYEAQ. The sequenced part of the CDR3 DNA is TGTGCCAGCAGACTACTCGGGGGGAACACCGGGGAG. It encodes CASRLLGGNTGE. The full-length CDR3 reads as CASRLLGGNTGELFF. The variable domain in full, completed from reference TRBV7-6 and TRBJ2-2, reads GAGVSQSPRYKVTKRGQDVALRCDPISGHVSLYWYRQALGQGPEFLTYFNYEAQQDKSGLPNDRFSAERPEGSISTLTIQRTEQRDSAMYRCASRLLGGNTGELFFGEGSRLTVL.

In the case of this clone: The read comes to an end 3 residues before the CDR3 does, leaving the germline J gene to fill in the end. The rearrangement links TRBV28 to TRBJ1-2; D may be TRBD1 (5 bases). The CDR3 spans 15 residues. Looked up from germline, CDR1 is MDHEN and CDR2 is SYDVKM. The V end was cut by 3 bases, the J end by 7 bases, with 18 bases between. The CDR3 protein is CASSFFQGSSGGYTF. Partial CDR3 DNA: TGTGCCAGCAGTTTCTTCCAGGGCTCATCGGGTGGC.

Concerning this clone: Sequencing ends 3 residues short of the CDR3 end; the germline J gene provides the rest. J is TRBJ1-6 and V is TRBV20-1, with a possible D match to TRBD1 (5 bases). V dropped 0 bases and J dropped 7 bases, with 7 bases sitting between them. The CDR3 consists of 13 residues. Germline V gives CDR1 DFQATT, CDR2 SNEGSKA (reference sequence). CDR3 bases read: TGCAGTGCTAGAGATGGGGGGAATTCACCC. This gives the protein CSARDGGNSP. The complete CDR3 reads CSARDGGNSPLHF.

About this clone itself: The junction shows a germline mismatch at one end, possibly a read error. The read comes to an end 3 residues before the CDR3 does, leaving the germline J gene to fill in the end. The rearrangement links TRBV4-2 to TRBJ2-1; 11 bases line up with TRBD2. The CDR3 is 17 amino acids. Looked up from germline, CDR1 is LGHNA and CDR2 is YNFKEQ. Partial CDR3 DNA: TGCGCCAGCAGCCAAGATTGGGGACTAGCGGTCTACAATGAG. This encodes CASSQDWGLAVYNE. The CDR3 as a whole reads CASSQDWGLAVYNEQFF.

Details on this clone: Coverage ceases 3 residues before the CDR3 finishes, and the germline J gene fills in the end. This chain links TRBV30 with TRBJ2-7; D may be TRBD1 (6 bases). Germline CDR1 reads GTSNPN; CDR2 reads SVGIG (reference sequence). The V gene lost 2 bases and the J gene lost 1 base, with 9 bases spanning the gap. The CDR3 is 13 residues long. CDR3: CAWSLDRSYEQYF. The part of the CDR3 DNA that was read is TGTGCCTGGAGTTTAGACAGGTCCTACGAG.

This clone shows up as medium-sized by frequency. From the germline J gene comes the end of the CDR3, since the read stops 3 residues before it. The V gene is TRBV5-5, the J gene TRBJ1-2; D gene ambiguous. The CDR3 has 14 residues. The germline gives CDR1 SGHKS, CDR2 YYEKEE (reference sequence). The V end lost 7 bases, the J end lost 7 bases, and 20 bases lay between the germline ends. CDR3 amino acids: CASDLRGGLSGYTF. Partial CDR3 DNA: TGTGCCAGCGACTTACGGGGAGGTCTCTCTGGC. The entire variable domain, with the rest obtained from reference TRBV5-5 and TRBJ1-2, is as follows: DAGVTQSPTHLIKTRGQQVTLRCSPISGHKSVSWYQQVLGQGPQFIFQYYEKEERGRGNFPDRFSARQFPNYSSELNVNALLLGDSALYLCASDLRGGLSGYTFGSGTRLTVV.

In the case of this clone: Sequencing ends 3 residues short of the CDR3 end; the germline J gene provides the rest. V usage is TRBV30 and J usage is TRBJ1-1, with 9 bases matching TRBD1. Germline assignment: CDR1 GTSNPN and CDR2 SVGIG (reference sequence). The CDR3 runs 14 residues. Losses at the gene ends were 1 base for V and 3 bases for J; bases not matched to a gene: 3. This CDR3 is CAWSEGQGYTEAFF. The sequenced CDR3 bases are TGTGCCTGGAGTGAGGGACAGGGTTACACTGAA.

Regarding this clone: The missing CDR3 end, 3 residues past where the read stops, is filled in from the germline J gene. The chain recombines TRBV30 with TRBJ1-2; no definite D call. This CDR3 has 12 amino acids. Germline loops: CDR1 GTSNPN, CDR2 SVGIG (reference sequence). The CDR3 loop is CAWSVGSDTYTF. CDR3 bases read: TGTGCCTGGAGTGTAGGGTCAGATACC.

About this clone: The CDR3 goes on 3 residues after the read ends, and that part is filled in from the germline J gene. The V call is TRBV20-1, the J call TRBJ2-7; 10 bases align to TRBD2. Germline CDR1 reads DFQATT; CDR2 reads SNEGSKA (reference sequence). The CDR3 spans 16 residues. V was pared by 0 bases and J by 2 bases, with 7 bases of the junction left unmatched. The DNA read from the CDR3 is TGCAGTGCTAGAGAAGCTAGCGGGAGAAGTGCCTACGAG. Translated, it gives CSAREASGRSAYE. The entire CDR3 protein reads CSAREASGRSAYEQYF.

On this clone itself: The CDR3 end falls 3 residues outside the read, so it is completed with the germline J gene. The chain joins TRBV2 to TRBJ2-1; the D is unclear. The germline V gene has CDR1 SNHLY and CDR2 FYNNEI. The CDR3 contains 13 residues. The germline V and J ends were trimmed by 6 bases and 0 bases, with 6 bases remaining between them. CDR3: CASSRSSYNEQFF. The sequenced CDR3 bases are TGTGCCAGCAGCAGAAGCTCCTACAATGAG.

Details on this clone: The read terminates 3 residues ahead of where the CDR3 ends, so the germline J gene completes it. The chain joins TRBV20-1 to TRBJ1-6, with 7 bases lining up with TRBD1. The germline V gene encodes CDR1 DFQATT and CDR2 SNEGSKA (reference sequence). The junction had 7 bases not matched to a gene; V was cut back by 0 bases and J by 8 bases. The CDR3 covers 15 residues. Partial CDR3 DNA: TGCAGTGCTAGAGATATCGAGACAGGGCATTCACCC. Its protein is CSARDIETGHSP. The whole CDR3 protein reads CSARDIETGHSPLHF.

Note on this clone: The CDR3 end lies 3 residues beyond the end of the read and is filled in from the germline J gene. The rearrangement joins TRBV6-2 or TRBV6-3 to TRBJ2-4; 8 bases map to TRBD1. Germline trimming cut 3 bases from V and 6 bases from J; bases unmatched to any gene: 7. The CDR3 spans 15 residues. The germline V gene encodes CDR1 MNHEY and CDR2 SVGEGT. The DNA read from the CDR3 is TGTGCCAGCAGTTATCGGACAGGGAGATTAAACATT. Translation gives CASSYRTGRLNI. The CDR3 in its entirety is CASSYRTGRLNIQYF.